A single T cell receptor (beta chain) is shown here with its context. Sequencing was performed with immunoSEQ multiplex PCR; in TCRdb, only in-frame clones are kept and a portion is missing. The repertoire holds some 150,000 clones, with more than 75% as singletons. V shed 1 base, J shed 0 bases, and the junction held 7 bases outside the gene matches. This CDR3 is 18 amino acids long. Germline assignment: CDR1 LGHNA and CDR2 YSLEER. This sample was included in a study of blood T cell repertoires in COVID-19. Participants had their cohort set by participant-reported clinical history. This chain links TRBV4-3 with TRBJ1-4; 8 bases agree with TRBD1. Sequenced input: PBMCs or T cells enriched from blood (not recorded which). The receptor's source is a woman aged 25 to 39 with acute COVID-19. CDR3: CASSQARQGSSTNEKLFF. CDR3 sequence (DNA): TGCGCCAGCAGCCAAGCGAGACAGGGGTCCTCAACTAATGAAAAACTGTTTTTT.